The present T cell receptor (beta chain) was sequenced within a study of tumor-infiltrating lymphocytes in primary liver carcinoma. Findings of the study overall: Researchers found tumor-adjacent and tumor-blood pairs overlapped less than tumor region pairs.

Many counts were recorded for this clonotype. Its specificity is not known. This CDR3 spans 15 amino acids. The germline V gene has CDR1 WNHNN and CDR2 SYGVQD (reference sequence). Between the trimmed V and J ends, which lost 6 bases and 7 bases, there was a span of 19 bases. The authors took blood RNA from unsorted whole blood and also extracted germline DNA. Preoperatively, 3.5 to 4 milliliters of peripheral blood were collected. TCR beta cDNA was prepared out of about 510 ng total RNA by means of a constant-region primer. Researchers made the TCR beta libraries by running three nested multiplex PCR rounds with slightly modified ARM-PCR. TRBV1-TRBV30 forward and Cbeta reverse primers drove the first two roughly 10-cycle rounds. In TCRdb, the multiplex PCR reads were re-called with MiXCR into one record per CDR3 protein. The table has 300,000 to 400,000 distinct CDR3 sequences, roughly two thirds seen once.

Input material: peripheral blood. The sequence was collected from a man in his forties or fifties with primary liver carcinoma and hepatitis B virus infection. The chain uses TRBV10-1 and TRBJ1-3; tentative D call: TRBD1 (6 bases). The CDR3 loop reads CASRQPGHGGNTIYF. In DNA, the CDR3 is TGCGCCAGCAGACAGCCGGGACATGGTGGGAACACCATATATTTT.